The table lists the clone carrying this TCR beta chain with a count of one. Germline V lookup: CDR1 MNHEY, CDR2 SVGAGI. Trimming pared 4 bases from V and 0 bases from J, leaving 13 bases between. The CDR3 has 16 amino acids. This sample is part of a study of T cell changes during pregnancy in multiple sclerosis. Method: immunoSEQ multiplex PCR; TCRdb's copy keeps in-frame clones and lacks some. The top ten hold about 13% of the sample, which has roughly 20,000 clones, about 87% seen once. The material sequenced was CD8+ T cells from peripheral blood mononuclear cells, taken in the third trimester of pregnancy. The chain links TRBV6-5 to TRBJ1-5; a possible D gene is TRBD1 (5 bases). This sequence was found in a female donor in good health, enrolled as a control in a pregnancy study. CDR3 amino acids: CASSSFAGGSNQPQHF. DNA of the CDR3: TGTGCCAGCAGTTCGTTCGCGGGGGGTAGCAATCAGCCCCAGCATTTT.